This T cell receptor beta chain emerged from a study of CD4 T cells in relation to SARS-CoV-2 and coronaviruses. On the study more broadly: After roughly ten days of antigen culture, PBMC TCR beta CDR3s were sequenced. Negative control cultures got HIV-1 Nef peptides or no peptide. The HLA restriction of the shared crossreactive spike epitopes was mapped. The study, taken as a whole, reports: Each donor contributed either pre-pandemic or post-infection samples, not both.

The unexposed donors gave CD4+ T cells in about 2011-2019, prior to COVID-19. The cells were cultured for approximately ten days before CD4+ T cells were isolated. The CDR3 extends over 13 amino acids. Deletions cut 5 bases from V and 8 bases from J, with 13 bases between. Germline CDR1 is LNHDA and CDR2 is SQIVND (reference sequence). Measured with immunoSEQ multiplex PCR; TCRdb has only the in-frame clones, and not every one. The sample has around 26,000 clones; around 78% are singletons. Of note for this clone: No antigen is known for it.

The V gene is TRBV19, the J gene TRBJ2-1, with unresolved D. This sequence originates from a human donor in good health. Specimen: CD4+ T cells from PBMCs, cultured in vitro. CDR3 nucleotide sequence: TGTGCCAGTAGTGTTTTAGGGTCCCATGAGCAGTTCTTC. Translation gives CASSVLGSHEQFF.